This TCR beta chain is from a study of blood T cell repertoires in COVID-19. Study details: Material from acute and convalescent COVID-19 was sourced from the United States, Italy and Spain. From T cells, B-cell-depleted T cells, or PBMCs came the material, which was cDNA or gDNA.

The CDR3 loop spans 17 amino acids. Per germline, CDR1 SEHNR and CDR2 FQNEAQ (reference sequence). The V and J ends lost 1 base and 0 bases respectively, with 12 bases between them. Per the original methods: Reference gene primer amplification yielded estimated nucleated cell counts. The data were produced by immunoSEQ multiplex PCR, yet TCRdb's version contains in-frame clones alone and is incomplete. From that table come the V and J calls and clone size; the DNA was used to work out D and trimming. The data contain about 150,000 clones, around 87% of them seen just once; the ten biggest clones take up approximately 4.1%.

The receptor comes from a woman aged 55-70 years with active or convalescent COVID-19. V and J are TRBV7-9 and TRBJ1-4; no firm D call. The sequenced sample consisted of peripheral blood. In DNA form, the CDR3 reads TGTGCCAGCAGCTTAGTAGGAGGGTTAACAACTAATGAAAAACTGTTTTTT. Its translation is CASSLVGGLTTNEKLFF.